One sample yielded the 30 T cell receptor beta chains listed below, sequenced in a study of OX40 agonist ivuxolimab in advanced cancers. Sequencing used immunoSEQ multiplex PCR; TCRdb keeps in-frame clones, though not all of them. The top ten hold about 14% of the sample, which has 9,500 to 14,000 clones, approximately 78% seen once. The input for sequencing was CD4+ or CD8+ T cells sorted from blood, taken in a trial of the OX40 agonist ivuxolimab. These receptors all stem from an adult with an advanced solid tumor such as melanoma, head and neck, liver or kidney cancer.

In its sample, this clone was seen once. CDR3 nucleotides: TGTGCCACCAGCAGGGTCTCAATTGGCAATCAGCCCCAGCATTTT. Translated, it gives CATSRVSIGNQPQHF. The V call is TRBV15, the J call TRBJ1-5; no clear D. V was cut by 3 bases and J by 2 bases, with 11 bases left in between. CDR3 length: 15 residues. CDR1 is LNHNV, CDR2 YYDKDF, per germline (reference sequence).

This clone was picked up one time. The rearrangement uses TRBV27 and TRBJ2-7, with D possibly being TRBD1 (6 bases). CDR3 length: 14 residues. Germline V gives CDR1 MNHEY, CDR2 SMNVEV (reference sequence). V was clipped by 5 bases and J by 7 bases, with 18 bases between them. CDR3 sequence reads: CASSLHHRAEEQYF. Here the CDR3 DNA reads TGTGCCAGCAGTCTCCATCACAGGGCTGAGGAGCAGTACTTC.

V usage is TRBV4-1 and J usage is TRBJ2-7, with TRBD2 as a possible D gene (5 bases). The CDR3 has 11 amino acids. CDR1 and CDR2 from the germline V gene are MGHRA and YSYEKL. The germline V and J ends were trimmed by 3 bases and 10 bases, with 10 bases remaining between them. DNA of the CDR3: TGCGCCAGCAGCCATTCCGGGGTCCAGTACTTC. Translated: CASSHSGVQYF.

The chain is built from TRBV2 and TRBJ1-2; possibly TRBD1 for D (5 bases). The CDR3 has 10 residues. Germline V gene data show CDR1 as SNHLY and CDR2 as FYNNEI. V gave up 9 bases and J gave up 8 bases, with 10 bases separating them. CDR3 region: CARGGSGYTF. The DNA of the CDR3 is TGTGCCAGGGGGGGGAGCGGCTACACCTTC.

Remarks on this clone: Germline and junction disagree at one end, which may indicate a read error. V gene TRBV9 combines with J gene TRBJ2-7, with D possibly TRBD2 on 6 matching bases. The germline gives CDR1 SGDLS, CDR2 YYNGEE. CDR3 size: 15 residues. The CDR3 region has the DNA TGTGCCAGCAGTCCTACCGGGACTTTTACCTACGGGCAGTACTTC. Translation: CASSPTGTFTYGQYF.

The rearrangement joins TRBV7-3 to TRBJ2-5; 9 bases align to TRBD1. The CDR3 spans 15 residues. Per the germline V gene, CDR1 is SGHTA and CDR2 is FQGTGA. Losses at the gene ends were 6 bases for V and 4 bases for J; bases not matched to a gene: 9. The CDR3 region is CASSLGQGGLETQYF. The CDR3 region has the DNA TGTGCCAGCAGTTTGGGACAGGGCGGGTTAGAGACCCAGTACTTC.

V is TRBV7-6 and J is TRBJ1-1; D unclear. The CDR3 sequence is 15 residues long. The germline V and J ends were trimmed by 0 bases and 5 bases, with 13 bases remaining between them. Per the germline V gene, CDR1 is SGHVS and CDR2 is FNYEAQ. This CDR3 reads CASSLAGEGQTEAFF. The CDR3 coding sequence is TGTGCCAGCAGCTTAGCTGGGGAGGGTCAAACTGAAGCTTTCTTT.

V is TRBV7-9 and J is TRBJ1-1, with a possible D match to TRBD1 (6 bases). Trimming shortened V by 6 bases and J by 0 bases, and 14 bases separated the two germline ends. Germline V CDR1 and CDR2: SEHNR, FQNEAQ (reference sequence). The CDR3 spans 15 residues. This CDR3 reads CASRLIGGLNTEAFF. The DNA of the CDR3 is TGTGCCAGCAGATTAATCGGGGGCTTGAACACTGAAGCTTTCTTT.

This clone was observed a single time. The chain has TRBV6-6 and TRBJ2-7; 10 bases agree with TRBD1. J was trimmed by 5 bases and V by 7 bases; bases with no gene match: 14. CDR1 is MNHNY, CDR2 SVGAGI, per germline (reference sequence). The CDR3 consists of 16 residues. Here the CDR3 DNA reads TGTGCCAGCAACCGATTACAGAGACAGGGGGCCGACGAGCAGTACTTC. This gives the protein CASNRLQRQGADEQYF.

In its sample, this clone is large (0.1 to 1%). The V gene is TRBV9, the J gene TRBJ2-7, with unresolved D. V was cut by 4 bases and J by 5 bases, with 10 bases left in between. The germline CDR1 and CDR2 sequences are SGDLS and YYNGEE. The CDR3 runs to 12 residues. For the CDR3, the DNA is TGTGCCAGCAGCAGACGCGACCACGAGCAGTACTTC. Translating it yields CASSRRDHEQYF.

This clone is labeled medium-sized. V and J are TRBV7-9 and TRBJ2-3; D ambiguous. CDR1 SEHNR and CDR2 FQNEAQ come from the germline V gene (reference sequence). This CDR3 has 13 amino acids. V lost 1 base to trimming and J lost 1 base, with 3 bases between them. CDR3 coding DNA: TGTGCCAGCAGCTTAGGTGGCACAGATACGCAGTATTTT. It translates to CASSLGGTDTQYF. The variable domain in full, completed from reference TRBV7-9 and TRBJ2-3, reads DTGVSQNPRHKITKRGQNVTFRCDPISEHNRLYWYRQTLGQGPEFLTYFQNEAQLEKSRLLSDRFSAERPKGSFSTLEIQRTEQGDSAMYLCASSLGGTDTQYFGPGTRLTVL.

The chain combines TRBV25-1 with TRBJ2-3, with TRBD1 matching 8 bases. Germline V gene sequence: CDR1 MGHDK, CDR2 SYGVNS. The length of the CDR3 is 15 residues. Germline trimming cut 3 bases from V and 3 bases from J; bases unmatched to any gene: 5. The CDR3 spells CASSEATGETDTQYF. The DNA of the CDR3 is TGTGCCAGCAGTGAGGCGACAGGGGAGACAGATACGCAGTATTTT.

CDR3 bases: TGCACCAGCAGTCCCGACGGGGGGGAGGATGGCTACACCTTC. The encoded protein is CTSSPDGGEDGYTF. The chain carries TRBV1 and TRBJ1-2. TRBV1 is noted as a pseudogene. The CDR3 totals 14 residues.

This clone was counted only a few times. The rearrangement links TRBV5-6 to TRBJ1-1; D might be TRBD1 (5 bases). Per germline, CDR1 SGHDT and CDR2 YYEEEE. Trimming removed 1 base at V and 6 bases at J, with 10 bases between. CDR3 length equals 13 residues. DNA of the CDR3: TGTGCCAGCAGCTTGTCCCCGGGGGCTGAAGCTTTCTTT. Translation gives CASSLSPGAEAFF.

The chain joins TRBV4-2 to TRBJ1-5; D unresolved. The CDR3 contains 12 residues. The V gene's germline CDR1 is LGHNA and CDR2 YNFKEQ. Between the trimmed V and J ends, which lost 0 bases and 8 bases, there was a span of 5 bases. Here the CDR3 reads CASSQDTEPQHF. The CDR3 bases are TGTGCCAGCAGCCAAGATACGGAGCCCCAGCATTTT.

This clone is a singleton in its sample. The V gene is TRBV27, the J gene TRBJ2-1; 7 nucleotides line up with TRBD2. Germline V CDR1 and CDR2: MNHEY, SMNVEV (reference sequence). V shed 6 bases and J 7 bases; nucleotides not matched to a gene: 9. This CDR3 is 14 amino acids long. CDR3 amino acids: CASSYGGEGNEQFF. The CDR3 DNA is TGTGCCAGCAGCTATGGGGGGGAGGGTAATGAGCAGTTCTTC.

CDR3 residues: CASSFVLAGAQETQYF. The CDR3 coding sequence is TGTGCCAGCAGCTTTGTTCTAGCGGGGGCCCAAGAGACCCAGTACTTC. The chain links TRBV12-1 to TRBJ2-5; the table's D call TRBD2 went unverified against the DNA. TRBV12-1 is a pseudogene. This CDR3 has 16 amino acids.

The chain couples TRBV4-2 to TRBJ2-1; D gene unclear. V shed 0 bases and J shed 4 bases, with 7 bases lying between them. Germline V gene lookup returns CDR1 LGHNA and CDR2 YNFKEQ. CDR3 size: 14 residues. The CDR3 nucleotides are TGTGCCAGCAGCCAAGAGCTCCTGTACAATGAGCAGTTCTTC. This sequence encodes CASSQELLYNEQFF.

This rearrangement joins TRBV27 to TRBJ2-5; weak D call: TRBD2 (6 bases). The germline V gene has CDR1 MNHEY and CDR2 SMNVEV (reference sequence). This CDR3 is 14 amino acids long. The germline V and J ends were trimmed by 2 bases and 5 bases, with 12 bases remaining between them. DNA of the CDR3: TGTGCCAGCAGTTTAGTGGGAGGAGGGGAGACCCAGTACTTC. This codes for CASSLVGGGETQYF.

The J gene is TRBJ2-5, the V gene TRBV6-5; D is undetermined. V lost 2 bases, J lost 7 bases, and 8 bases lay in between. The CDR3 is 12 residues long. From germline, CDR1 is MNHEY and CDR2 SVGAGI. The DNA for the CDR3 is TGTGCCAGCAGTTACGACACCGGGACCCAGTACTTC. It codes for CASSYDTGTQYF.

The CDR3 loop is CAWKRGASNEQFF. For the CDR3, the DNA is TGTGCCTGGAAAAGGGGGGCGTCGAATGAGCAGTTCTTC. The chain has TRBV30 and TRBJ2-1; D is possibly TRBD1 or TRBD2 (6 bases each). Germline values: CDR1 GTSNPN, CDR2 SVGIG (reference sequence). The CDR3 runs 13 residues. The V and J ends lost 4 bases and 7 bases respectively, with 14 bases between them.

V is TRBV4-1 and J is TRBJ1-2, with TRBD1 matching 10 bases. The CDR3 runs to 15 residues. Trimming took 3 bases from V and 8 from J; bases not matched to a gene: 9. CDR1 and CDR2 from the germline V gene are MGHRA and YSYEKL. The CDR3 loop reads CASSQSRDRGHGYTF. In nucleotides, the CDR3 is TGCGCCAGCAGCCAGAGCCGGGACAGGGGTCACGGCTACACCTTC.

The chain carries TRBV10-3 and TRBJ2-7; D assignment may be TRBD1 or TRBD2 (7 bases each). The CDR3 runs to 14 residues. Germline V gene sequence: CDR1 ENHRY, CDR2 SYGVKD. V was shortened by 6 bases and J by 4 bases, with 16 bases between the two germline ends. CDR3 coding DNA: TGTGCCATCAGCCAAGACAGGGAGGGGTACGAGCAGTACTTC. As protein: CAISQDREGYEQYF.

The rearrangement uses TRBV10-3 and TRBJ2-3, with 10 bases matching TRBD1. The CDR3 has 15 residues. V shed 7 bases and J 9 bases; nucleotides not matched to a gene: 13. Germline CDR1 reads ENHRY; CDR2 reads SYGVKD. CDR3 amino acids: CAITPGQGGDTTQYF. CDR3 nucleotides: TGTGCCATCACTCCCGGACAGGGGGGGGATACGACGCAGTATTTT.

This chain joins TRBV4-1 and TRBJ2-2; D is ambiguous. The CDR3 has 14 residues. Between the trimmed V and J ends, which lost 3 bases and 3 bases, there was a span of 8 bases. Germline V gives CDR1 MGHRA, CDR2 YSYEKL. The CDR3 DNA follows: TGCGCCAGCAGCCACCAGCGTGACACCGGGGAGCTGTTTTTT. Translated, it gives CASSHQRDTGELFF.

J is TRBJ2-5 and V is TRBV11-1; the D gene could be TRBD1 or TRBD2 (5 bases each). The V gene's germline CDR1 is SGHAT and CDR2 FQDESV (reference sequence). This CDR3 contains 15 residues. V was cut by 7 bases and J by 0 bases, with 15 bases left in between. CDR3 sequence: CASTHPGTDQETQYF. The CDR3 DNA follows: TGTGCCAGCACCCATCCCGGGACCGACCAAGAGACCCAGTACTTC.

The chain carries TRBV10-3 and TRBJ2-3; 9 nucleotides align to TRBD1. Trimming cost V 7 bases and J 4 bases; bases outside gene matches: 12. Germline V gene lookup returns CDR1 ENHRY and CDR2 SYGVKD. The CDR3 is made up of 16 amino acids. CDR3 bases: TGTGCCATCATTATCAAACAGGGGGCGCCGGCAGATACGCAGTATTTT. It yields the protein CAIIIKQGAPADTQYF.

This clone appeared a single time. The rearrangement uses TRBV2 and TRBJ2-7, with TRBD1 identical over 7 bases. The V gene end was trimmed by 4 bases and the J gene end by 3 bases; junction bases not matched to a gene: 3. CDR1 and CDR2 from the germline V gene are SNHLY and FYNNEI. The CDR3 has 13 residues. The CDR3 bases are TGTGCCAGCAGTGCGACAGGGTTCTACGAGCAGTACTTC. Its translation is CASSATGFYEQYF.

The chain recombines TRBV6-1 with TRBJ2-3, with D unresolved. CDR3 size: 14 residues. Looked up from germline, CDR1 is MNHNS and CDR2 is SASEGT. Trimming cost V 8 bases and J 6 bases, with 18 bases left between them. The CDR3 loop is CASFGPTIADTQYF. CDR3 DNA: TGTGCCAGCTTCGGACCCACGATTGCGGATACGCAGTATTTT.

This chain connects TRBV4-1 to TRBJ2-7, with 9 bases lining up with TRBD1. The J segment lost 3 bases and the V segment lost 1 base, leaving 7 bases of the junction unmatched. Germline CDR1 is MGHRA and CDR2 is YSYEKL. This CDR3 is built from 16 residues. The CDR3 protein is CASSQVQQTGGYEQYF. The CDR3, as DNA: TGCGCCAGCAGCCAAGTCCAACAGACAGGGGGCTACGAGCAGTACTTC.